The clone carrying this T cell receptor (beta chain) was seen more than once but under ten times. What it recognizes is unknown. Germline V gene sequence: CDR1 KGHSH, CDR2 LQKENI. V shed 2 bases and J shed 4 bases, with 8 bases lying between them. The CDR3 covers 13 residues. The sample belongs to a study of T cells after yellow fever vaccination. Study-level points and caveats: After the booster, approximately 96% of CD4 and approximately 87% of CD8 primary-response clones were re-detected. Peaking faster, on day 5 versus 15, the secondary response was nonetheless weaker. Repertoires obtained by FACS sorting could include abundant clonotypes that entered as contaminants from the bulk population.

Making TCR cDNA involved 5'RACE template switching, which added UMIs and a universal primer site. MiXCR, applied by TCRdb to the 5' RACE reads, yields one record per CDR3 protein. This table has roughly 340,000 distinct CDR3 sequences, approximately 4% appearing once. The V and J genes are TRBV18 and TRBJ1-1; D remains ambiguous. The source is a young man who received the YFV17D yellow fever vaccine. The specimen comprised PBMCs, sampled 5 days after the yellow fever booster vaccination. CDR3 residues: CASSPSGSTEAFF. CDR3 in DNA: TGTGCCAGCTCACCATCGGGGTCCACTGAAGCTTTCTTT.